A single sample gave rise to the 7 T cell receptor beta chains below, sequenced in a study of cytomegalovirus exposure and HLA in healthy donors. This PCR relied on a set of 60 Vbeta primers and 13 Jbeta primers. Sequencing was performed with immunoSEQ multiplex PCR; in TCRdb, only in-frame clones are kept and a portion is missing. The data show about 140,000 clones, with 75% to 80% seen just once and roughly 2% held by the top ten. Sequenced sample: PBMCs. Receptor source: a young man in good health and CMV-seronegative.

The V call is TRBV5-8, the J call TRBJ1-1, with 10 nucleotides matching TRBD1. Germline assignment: CDR1 SGHTS and CDR2 YDEGEE. The V and J ends lost 4 bases and 0 bases, in that order; junction bases with no gene match: 3. CDR3 length: 15 residues. The CDR3 protein is CASSRGQGLNTEAFF. In DNA, the CDR3 is TGTGCCAGCAGCCGGGGACAGGGGTTGAACACTGAAGCTTTCTTT. Drawing the rest from reference TRBV5-8 and TRBJ1-1, the complete variable domain is EAGVTQSPTHLIKTRGQQATLRCSPISGHTSVYWYQQALGLGLQFLLWYDEGEERNRGNFPPRFSGRQFPNYSSELNVNALELEDSALYLCASSRGQGLNTEAFFGQGTRLTVV.

V is TRBV11-2 and J is TRBJ2-6; D unresolved. V was pared by 5 bases and J by 2 bases, with 10 bases between. Germline lookup yields CDR1 SGHAT and CDR2 FQNNGV. The CDR3 sequence is 15 residues long. The CDR3 DNA follows: TGTGCCAGCAGCCCCGACAACCCTGGGGCCAACGTCCTGACTTTC. Translated, it gives CASSPDNPGANVLTF.

The V and J genes are TRBV6-5 and TRBJ1-2; tentative D call: TRBD1 (6 bases). Trimming pared 2 bases from V and 8 bases from J, leaving 15 bases between. Looked up from germline, CDR1 is MNHEY and CDR2 is SVGAGI. The CDR3 sequence is 14 residues long. The CDR3: CASSYGGRAWGYTF. CDR3 sequence (DNA): TGTGCCAGCAGTTACGGGGGCAGGGCTTGGGGCTACACCTTC.

The chain combines TRBV19 with TRBJ1-1; a weak D match, TRBD1 (6 bases). The germline V gene encodes CDR1 LNHDA and CDR2 SQIVND (reference sequence). Trimming left V 7 bases short and J 0 bases short, with 12 bases between. There are 14 residues in the CDR3. This CDR3 reads CASMVGDMNTEAFF. Written as DNA, the CDR3 is TGTGCCAGTATGGTCGGGGACATGAACACTGAAGCTTTCTTT.

The chain couples TRBV28 to TRBJ2-3; perhaps TRBD2 as D (7 bases). The germline CDR1 and CDR2 sequences are MDHEN and SYDVKM. The CDR3 sequence is 16 residues long. V was trimmed by 6 bases and J by 1 base, leaving 17 bases between them. The CDR3: CASSPSGTTGTDTQYF. The CDR3 bases are TGTGCCAGCAGCCCCAGCGGGACAACGGGCACAGATACGCAGTATTTT.

The chain is built from TRBV30 and TRBJ2-7; 7 bases line up with TRBD1. Germline V gives CDR1 GTSNPN, CDR2 SVGIG (reference sequence). The junction had 9 bases not matched to a gene; V was cut back by 4 bases and J by 3 bases. The CDR3 is 14 residues long. CDR3: CAWTGQGVVYEQYF. Written as DNA, the CDR3 is TGTGCCTGGACGGGTCAGGGGGTCGTCTACGAGCAGTACTTC.

The chain combines TRBV27 with TRBJ1-2, with 11 bases fitting TRBD1. The CDR3 totals 15 residues. CDR1 and CDR2 (germline): MNHEY, SMNVEV (reference sequence). J lost 6 bases, V lost 5 bases, and 8 bases had no gene match. The CDR3 DNA reads as TGTGCCAGCAGTCCCTGGACAGGGGGCTTTGATGGCTACACCTTC. This encodes CASSPWTGGFDGYTF.